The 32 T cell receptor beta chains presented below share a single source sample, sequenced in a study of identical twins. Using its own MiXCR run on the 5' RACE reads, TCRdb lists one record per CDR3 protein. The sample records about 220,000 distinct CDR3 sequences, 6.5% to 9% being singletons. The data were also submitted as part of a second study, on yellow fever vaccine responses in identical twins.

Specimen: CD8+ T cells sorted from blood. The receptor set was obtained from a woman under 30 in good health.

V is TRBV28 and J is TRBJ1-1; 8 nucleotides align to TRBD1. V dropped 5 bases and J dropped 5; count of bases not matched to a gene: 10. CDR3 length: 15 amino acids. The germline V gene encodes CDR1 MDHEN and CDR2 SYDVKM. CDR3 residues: CASSPRQGRETEAFF. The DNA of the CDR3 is TGTGCCAGCAGTCCACGACAGGGGAGGGAGACTGAAGCTTTCTTT.

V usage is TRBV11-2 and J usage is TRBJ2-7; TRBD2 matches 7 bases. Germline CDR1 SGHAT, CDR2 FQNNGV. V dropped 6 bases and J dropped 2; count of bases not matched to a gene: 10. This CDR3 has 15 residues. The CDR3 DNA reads TGTGCCAGCAGTTTCCGGCTAGCGGCCACCTACGAGCAGTACTTC. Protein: CASSFRLAATYEQYF.

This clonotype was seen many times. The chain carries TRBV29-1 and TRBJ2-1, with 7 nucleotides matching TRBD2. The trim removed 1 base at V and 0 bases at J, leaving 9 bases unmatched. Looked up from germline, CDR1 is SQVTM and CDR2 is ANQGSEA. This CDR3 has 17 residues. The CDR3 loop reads CSVEGLADFSSYNEQFF. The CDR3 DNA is TGCAGCGTTGAAGGCCTAGCGGATTTTAGCTCCTACAATGAGCAGTTCTTC.

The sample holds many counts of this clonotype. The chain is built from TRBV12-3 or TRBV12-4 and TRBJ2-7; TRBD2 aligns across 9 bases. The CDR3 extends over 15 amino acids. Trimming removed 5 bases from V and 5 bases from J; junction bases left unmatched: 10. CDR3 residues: CASSPPGSGSNEQYF. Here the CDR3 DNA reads TGTGCCAGCAGTCCGCCGGGTAGCGGGAGTAACGAGCAGTACTTC.

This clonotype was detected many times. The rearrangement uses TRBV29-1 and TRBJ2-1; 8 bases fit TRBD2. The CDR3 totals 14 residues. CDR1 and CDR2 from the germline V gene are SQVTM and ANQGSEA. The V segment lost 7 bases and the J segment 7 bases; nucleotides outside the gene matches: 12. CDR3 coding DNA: TGCAGCGGCCCACTAGCGGACCGGGAAAATGAGCAGTTCTTC. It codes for CSGPLADRENEQFF.

CDR3 in amino acids: CASSEVAASSYEQYF. CDR3 sequence (DNA): TGTGCCAGCAGTGAAGTAGCGGCGAGCTCCTACGAGCAGTACTTC. The rearrangement uses TRBV2 and TRBJ2-7, with D possibly TRBD2 on 6 matching bases. The CDR3 length is 15 residues. From germline, CDR1 is SNHLY and CDR2 FYNNEI. V gave up 1 base and J gave up 0 bases, with 10 bases separating them.

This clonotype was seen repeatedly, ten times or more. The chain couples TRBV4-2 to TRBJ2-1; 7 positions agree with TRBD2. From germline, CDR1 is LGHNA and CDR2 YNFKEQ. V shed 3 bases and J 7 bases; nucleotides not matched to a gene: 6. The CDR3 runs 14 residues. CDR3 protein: CASSQRTSGNEQFF. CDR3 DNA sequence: TGTGCCAGCAGCCAGAGGACTAGTGGAAATGAGCAGTTCTTC.

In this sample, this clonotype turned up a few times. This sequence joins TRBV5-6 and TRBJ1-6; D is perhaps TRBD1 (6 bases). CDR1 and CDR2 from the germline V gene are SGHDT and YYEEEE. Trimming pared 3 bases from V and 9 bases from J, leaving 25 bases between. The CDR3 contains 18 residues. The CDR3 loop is CASSSNVKWTAYGSPLHF. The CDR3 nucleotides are TGTGCCAGCAGCTCGAACGTTAAATGGACAGCTTATGGTTCACCCCTCCACTTT.

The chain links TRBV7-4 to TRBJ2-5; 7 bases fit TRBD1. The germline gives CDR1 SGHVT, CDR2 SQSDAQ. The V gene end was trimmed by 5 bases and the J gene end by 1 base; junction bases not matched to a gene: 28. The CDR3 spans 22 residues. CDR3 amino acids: CASSRTLVTRDSKGRAQETQYF. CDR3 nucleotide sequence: TGTGCCAGCAGCCGCACCCTGGTGACCCGGGACAGTAAAGGAAGGGCCCAAGAGACCCAGTACTTC.

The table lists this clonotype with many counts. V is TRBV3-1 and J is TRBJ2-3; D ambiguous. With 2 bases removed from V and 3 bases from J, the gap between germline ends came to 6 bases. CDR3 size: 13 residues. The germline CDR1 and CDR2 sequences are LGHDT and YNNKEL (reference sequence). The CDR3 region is CASSQKATDTQYF. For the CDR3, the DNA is TGTGCCAGCAGCCAAAAGGCGACAGATACGCAGTATTTT.

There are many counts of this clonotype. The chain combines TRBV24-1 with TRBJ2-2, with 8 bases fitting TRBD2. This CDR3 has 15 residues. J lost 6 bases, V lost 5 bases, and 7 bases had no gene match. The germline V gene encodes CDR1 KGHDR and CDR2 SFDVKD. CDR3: CATSAPGLAAGELFF. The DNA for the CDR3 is TGTGCCACCAGTGCCCCTGGACTAGCCGCCGGGGAGCTGTTTTTT.

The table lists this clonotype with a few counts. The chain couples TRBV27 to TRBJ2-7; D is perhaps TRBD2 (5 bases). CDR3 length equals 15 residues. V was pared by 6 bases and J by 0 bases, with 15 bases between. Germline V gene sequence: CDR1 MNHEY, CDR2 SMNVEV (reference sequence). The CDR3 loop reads CASSPPGTFSYEQYF. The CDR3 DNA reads TGTGCCAGCAGCCCCCCGGGAACCTTCTCCTACGAGCAGTACTTC.

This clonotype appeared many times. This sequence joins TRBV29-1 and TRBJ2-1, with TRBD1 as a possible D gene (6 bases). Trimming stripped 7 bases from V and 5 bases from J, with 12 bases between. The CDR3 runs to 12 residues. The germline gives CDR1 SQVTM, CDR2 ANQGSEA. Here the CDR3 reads CSGRDKHNEQFF. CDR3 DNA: TGCAGCGGACGGGACAAACACAATGAGCAGTTCTTC.

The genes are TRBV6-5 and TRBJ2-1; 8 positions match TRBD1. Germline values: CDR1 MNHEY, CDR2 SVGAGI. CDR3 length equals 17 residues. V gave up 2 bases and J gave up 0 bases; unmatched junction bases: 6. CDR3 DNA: TGTGCCAGCAGTTACGCAGGGGGCCAGAGCTCCTACAATGAGCAGTTCTTC. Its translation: CASSYAGGQSSYNEQFF.

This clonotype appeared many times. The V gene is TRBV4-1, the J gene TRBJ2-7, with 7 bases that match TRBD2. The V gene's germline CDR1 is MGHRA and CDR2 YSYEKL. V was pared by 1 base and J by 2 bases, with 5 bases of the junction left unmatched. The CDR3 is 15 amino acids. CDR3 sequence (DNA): TGCGCCAGCAGCCAAGTGCTAGCGGATACCTACGAGCAGTACTTC. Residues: CASSQVLADTYEQYF.

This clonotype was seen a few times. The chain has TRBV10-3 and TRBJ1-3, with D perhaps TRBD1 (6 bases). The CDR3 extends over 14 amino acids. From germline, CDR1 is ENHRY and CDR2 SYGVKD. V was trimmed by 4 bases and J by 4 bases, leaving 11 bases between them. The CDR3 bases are TGTGCCATCAGTGTCAAACAGGGAGGAAACACCATATATTTT. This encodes CAISVKQGGNTIYF.

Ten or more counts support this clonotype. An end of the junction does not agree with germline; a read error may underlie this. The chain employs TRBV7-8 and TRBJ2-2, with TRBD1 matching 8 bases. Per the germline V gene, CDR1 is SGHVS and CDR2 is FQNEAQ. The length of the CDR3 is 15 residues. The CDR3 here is CASSLGQGRTGELFF. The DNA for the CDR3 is TGTGCCAGCAGTTTAGGACAGGGAAGGACCGGGGAGCTGTTTTTT. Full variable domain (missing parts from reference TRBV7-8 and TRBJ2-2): GAGVSQSPRYKVAKRGQDVALRCDPISGHVSLFWYQQALGQGPEFLTYFQNEAQLDKSGLPSDRFFAERPEGSVSTLKIQRTQQEDSAVYLCASSLGQGRTGELFFGEGSRLTVL.

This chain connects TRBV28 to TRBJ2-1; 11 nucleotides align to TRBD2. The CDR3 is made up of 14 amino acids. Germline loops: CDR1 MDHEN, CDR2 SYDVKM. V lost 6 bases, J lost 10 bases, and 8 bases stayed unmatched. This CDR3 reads CASSISGRAVEQFF. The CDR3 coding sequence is TGTGCCAGCAGCATTAGCGGGAGGGCCGTCGAGCAGTTCTTC.

The CDR3 DNA reads TGCGCCAGCAGCCAAACAGGGAACAACTATGGCTACACCTTC. Its translation: CASSQTGNNYGYTF. The V gene is TRBV4-1, the J gene TRBJ1-2, with TRBD1 as a possible D gene (6 bases). Trimming pared 2 bases from V and 2 bases from J, leaving 9 bases between. This CDR3 spans 14 amino acids. Per germline, CDR1 MGHRA and CDR2 YSYEKL.

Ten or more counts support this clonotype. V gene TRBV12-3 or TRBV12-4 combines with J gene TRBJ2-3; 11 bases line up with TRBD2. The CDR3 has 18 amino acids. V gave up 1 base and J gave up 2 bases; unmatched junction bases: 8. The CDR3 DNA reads TGTGCCAGCAGTTTAGACCCTAGCGGGGGGCTAACCACAGATACGCAGTATTTT. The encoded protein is CASSLDPSGGLTTDTQYF.

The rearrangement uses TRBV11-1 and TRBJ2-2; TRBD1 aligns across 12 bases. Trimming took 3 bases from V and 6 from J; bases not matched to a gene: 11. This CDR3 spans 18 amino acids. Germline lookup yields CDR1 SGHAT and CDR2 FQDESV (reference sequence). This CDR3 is CASSFPEPGQGASGELFF. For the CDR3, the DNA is TGTGCCAGCAGCTTCCCTGAACCGGGACAGGGGGCATCCGGGGAGCTGTTTTTT.

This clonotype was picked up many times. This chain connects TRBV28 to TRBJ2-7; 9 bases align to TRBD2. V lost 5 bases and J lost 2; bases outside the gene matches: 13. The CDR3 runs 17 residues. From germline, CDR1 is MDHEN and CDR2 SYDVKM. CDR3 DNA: TGTGCCAGCAGTGCCTCGACACTAGCGGGCCTCCCCTACGAGCAGTACTTC. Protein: CASSASTLAGLPYEQYF.

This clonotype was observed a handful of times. CDR3 loop: CASSQGASGGRALHF. Here the CDR3 DNA reads TGTGCCAGCAGCCAAGGGGCATCAGGGGGACGGGCCCTCCACTTT. The genes are TRBV14 and TRBJ1-6; TRBD1 matches 7 bases. The CDR3 has 15 residues. The ends lost 1 base at V and 14 bases at J; junction bases unmatched: 11. Germline V gene sequence: CDR1 SGHDN, CDR2 FVKESK. Based on the CDR3 plus reference TRBV14 and TRBJ1-6, the full variable domain is EAGVTQFPSHSVIEKGQTVTLRCDPISGHDNLYWYRRVMGKEIKFLLHFVKESKQDESGMPNNRFLAERTGGTYSTLKVQPAELEDSGVYFCASSQGASGGRALHFGNGTRLTVT.

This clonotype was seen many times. Here the CDR3 DNA reads TGTGCCAGCAGCTTGTTCGGCAGGGGCCCCGAAAACAATCAGCCCCAGCATTTT. Protein product: CASSLFGRGPENNQPQHF. This rearrangement joins TRBV5-6 to TRBJ1-5; D perhaps matches TRBD1 (6 bases). The V gene's germline CDR1 is SGHDT and CDR2 YYEEEE. The CDR3 has 18 residues. Trimming removed 1 base from V and 3 bases from J, with 20 bases in between.

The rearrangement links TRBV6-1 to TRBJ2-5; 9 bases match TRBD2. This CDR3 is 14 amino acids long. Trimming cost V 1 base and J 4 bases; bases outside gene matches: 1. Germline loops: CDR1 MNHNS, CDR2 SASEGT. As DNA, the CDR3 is TGTGCCAGCAGTGAAGGCGGGGGGGCAGAGACCCAGTACTTC. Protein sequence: CASSEGGGAETQYF.

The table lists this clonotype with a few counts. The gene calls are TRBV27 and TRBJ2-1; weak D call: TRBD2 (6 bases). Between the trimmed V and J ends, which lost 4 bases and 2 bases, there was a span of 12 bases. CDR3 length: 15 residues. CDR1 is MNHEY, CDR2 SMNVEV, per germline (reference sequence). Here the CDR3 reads CASSSVAAPYNEQFF. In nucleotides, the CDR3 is TGTGCCAGCAGTTCCGTAGCGGCCCCCTACAATGAGCAGTTCTTC.

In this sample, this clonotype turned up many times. The DNA for the CDR3 is TGTGCCAGCAGCTTAGGGGACAGGGGCCCCTACGAGCAGTACTTC. The encoded protein is CASSLGDRGPYEQYF. The chain carries TRBV7-9 and TRBJ2-7; TRBD1 aligns across 10 bases. V lost 1 base and J lost 2; bases outside the gene matches: 2. Germline V gene data show CDR1 as SEHNR and CDR2 as FQNEAQ (reference sequence). The length of the CDR3 is 15 residues.

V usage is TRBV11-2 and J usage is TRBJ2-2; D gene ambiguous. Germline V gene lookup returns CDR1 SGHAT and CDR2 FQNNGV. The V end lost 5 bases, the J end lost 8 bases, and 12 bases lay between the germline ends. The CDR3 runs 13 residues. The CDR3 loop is CASSPNRVGELFF. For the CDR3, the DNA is TGTGCCAGCAGCCCGAATCGGGTTGGGGAGCTGTTTTTT.

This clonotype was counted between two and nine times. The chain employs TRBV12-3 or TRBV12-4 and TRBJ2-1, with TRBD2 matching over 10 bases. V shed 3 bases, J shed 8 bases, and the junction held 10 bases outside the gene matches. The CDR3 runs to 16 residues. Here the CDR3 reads CASSFYASGSLDEQFF. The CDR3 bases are TGTGCCAGCAGTTTTTATGCTAGCGGGAGTCTGGATGAGCAGTTCTTC.

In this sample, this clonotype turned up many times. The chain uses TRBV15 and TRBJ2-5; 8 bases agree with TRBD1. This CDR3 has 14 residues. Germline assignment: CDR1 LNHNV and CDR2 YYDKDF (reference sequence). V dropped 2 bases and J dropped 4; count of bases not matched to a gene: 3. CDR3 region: CATSRWTGRETQYF. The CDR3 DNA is TGTGCCACCAGCAGATGGACAGGGAGAGAGACCCAGTACTTC.

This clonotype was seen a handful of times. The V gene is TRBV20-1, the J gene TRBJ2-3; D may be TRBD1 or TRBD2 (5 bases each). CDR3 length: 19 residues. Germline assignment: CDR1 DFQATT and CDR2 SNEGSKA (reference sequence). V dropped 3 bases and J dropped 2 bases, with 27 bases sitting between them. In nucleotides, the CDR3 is TGCAGTGCTAGGGCGGTTATGGGGGACCTATCTCTTACCACAGATACGCAGTATTTT. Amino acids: CSARAVMGDLSLTTDTQYF.

The CDR3: CSARDHGGFSYNEQFF. Written as DNA, the CDR3 is TGCAGTGCTAGAGATCACGGCGGCTTCTCCTACAATGAGCAGTTCTTC. The rearrangement links TRBV20-1 to TRBJ2-1, with unresolved D. This CDR3 is built from 16 residues. V was trimmed by 0 bases and J by 0 bases, leaving 12 bases between them. Germline CDR1 is DFQATT and CDR2 is SNEGSKA (reference sequence).